The rows below give T cell receptor beta chains drawn from one sample of a study of T cells after yellow fever vaccination. Using its own MiXCR run on the 5' RACE reads, TCRdb lists one record per CDR3 protein. The sample has 600,000 to 750,000 distinct CDR3 sequences, more than 9% seen once. Sequenced material: PBMCs, taken on the day of the yellow fever booster vaccination. The receptors were sampled from a man aged 25 to 40 who received the YFV17D yellow fever vaccine. Each CDR3 is given with its conserved first and last residue. A D gene is named only where the DNA matches it firmly. For some rows the clone size is stated as once, few or many, or as a class when expanded; others skip it.

>TRBJ2-1|TRBV20-1|TRBD1|few
CSARDWAGGSYNEQFF
TGCAGTGCTAGAGATTGGGCAGGGGGCTCGTACAATGAGCAGTTCTTC
>TRBJ2-1|TRBV7-8|TRBD1|few
CASSLRGRGLNEQFF
TGTGCCAGCAGCTTAAGAGGCAGGGGGCTCAATGAGCAGTTCTTC
>TRBJ1-1|TRBV11-2|NA|few
CASSQRTQNTEAFF
TGTGCCAGCAGCCAGAGGACACAGAACACTGAAGCTTTCTTT
>TRBJ1-1|TRBV5-1|NA|few
CASSLANPQGSQAFF
TGCGCCAGCAGCTTGGCCAACCCCCAGGGGTCCCAAGCTTTCTTT
>TRBJ2-7|TRBV28|NA|many
CASSLIGAYEQYF
TGTGCCAGCAGTTTGATAGGGGCCTACGAGCAGTACTTC
>TRBJ2-5|TRBV6-1|TRBD2|NA
CASRTYSGRAGETQYF
TGTGCCAGCAGAACTTATAGCGGGAGGGCCGGTGAGACCCAGTACTTC
>TRBJ2-3|TRBV7-2|NA|few
CASSLAQRGDTQYF
TGTGCCAGCAGCCTGGCCCAAAGGGGCGATACGCAGTATTTT
>TRBJ2-1|TRBV12-5|TRBD2|few
CASGPEGLADEQFF
TGTGCTAGTGGTCCCGAAGGACTAGCGGACGAGCAGTTCTTC
>TRBJ1-3|TRBV18|NA|NA
CASSPMGHSGNTIYF
TGTGCCAGCTCACCTATGGGCCACTCTGGAAACACCATATATTTT
>TRBJ2-7|TRBV4-3|NA|few
CASSRGTQEPYEQYF
TGCGCCAGCAGCCGAGGGACCCAGGAACCCTACGAGCAGTACTTC
>TRBJ2-5|TRBV7-2|NA|few
CASSLGSFRALETQYF
TGTGCCAGCAGCTTAGGCTCCTTCCGGGCCTTAGAGACCCAGTACTTC
>TRBJ2-6|TRBV19|NA|few
CASKLQGGSVSGANVLTF
TGTGCCAGTAAACTACAGGGGGGGTCTGTTTCTGGGGCCAACGTCCTGACTTTC
>TRBJ2-1|TRBV5-1|NA|few
CASSLELSSYNEQFF
TGCGCCAGCAGCTTAGAACTGAGCTCCTACAATGAGCAGTTCTTC
>TRBJ1-2|TRBV5-1|NA|few
CASSLDVGNYGYTF
TGCGCCAGCAGCTTGGATGTGGGCAACTATGGCTACACCTTC
>TRBJ2-1|TRBV24-1|NA|NA
CATSDPAGKGVHYNEQFF
TGTGCCACCAGTGATCCTGCCGGGAAGGGGGTACACTACAATGAGCAGTTCTTC
>TRBJ2-7|TRBV29-1|TRBD1|NA
CSVGGTGGYEQYF
TGCAGCGTTGGCGGGACAGGGGGCTACGAGCAGTACTTC
>TRBJ2-6|TRBV6-2/TRBV6-3|NA|NA
CACLRESYLSGANVLTF
TGTGCCTGCCTTAGGGAGTCGTACCTCTCTGGGGCCAACGTCCTGACTTTC
>TRBJ2-2|TRBV5-1|NA|many
CASSNLRNREANTGELFF
TGCGCCAGCAGCAATTTGAGGAACAGGGAGGCCAACACCGGGGAGCTGTTTTTT
>TRBJ2-3|TRBV6-1|TRBD1|many
CASSEHSGQGPGPYF
TGTGCCAGCAGTGAACATTCGGGACAGGGCCCGGGTCCGTATTTT
>TRBJ2-3|TRBV7-2|TRBD2|few
CASSLGLAFTDTQYF
TGTGCCAGCAGCTTAGGACTAGCGTTCACAGATACGCAGTATTTT
>TRBJ1-2|TRBV20-1|NA|NA
CSARAGEDYGYTF
TGCAGTGCTAGAGCAGGAGAAGACTATGGCTACACCTTC
>TRBJ2-7|TRBV7-2|NA|NA
CASSLPVSYEQYF
TGTGCCAGCAGCTTACCGGTCTCCTACGAGCAGTACTTC
>TRBJ2-3|TRBV7-2|NA|many
CASSSAPTLTDTQYF
TGTGCCAGCAGCTCCGCCCCTACTCTCACAGATACGCAGTATTTT
>TRBJ2-7|TRBV28|TRBD2|few
CASSLGFQQGLLTSGSYEQYF
TGTGCCAGCAGCCTGGGGTTCCAACAGGGGTTATTGACTAGCGGTTCCTACGAGCAGTACTTC
>TRBJ1-2|TRBV29-1|NA|few
CSVDLRQPLGGYTF
TGCAGCGTTGACCTGAGGCAGCCCCTGGGGGGCTACACCTTC
>TRBJ2-1|TRBV7-2|TRBD2|few
CASSPRLAGEQFF
TGTGCCAGCAGCCCACGACTAGCGGGTGAGCAGTTCTTC
>TRBJ2-7|TRBV9|TRBD2|NA
CASSGGTTGYF
TGTGCCAGCAGCGGCGGGACTACGGGGTACTTC
>TRBJ2-2|TRBV4-3|TRBD1|many
CASSPTGVRTGELFF
TGCGCCAGCAGCCCCACAGGGGTACGCACCGGGGAGCTGTTTTTT
>TRBJ2-3|TRBV11-2|NA|few
CASSLAAAADTQYF
TGTGCCAGCAGCTTAGCAGCCGCCGCGGATACGCAGTATTTT
>TRBJ1-1|TRBV28|TRBD1|few
CASSQPGGSNTEAFF
TGTGCCAGCAGTCAACCAGGGGGATCGAACACTGAAGCTTTCTTT
>TRBJ1-4|TRBV12-3/TRBV12-4|NA|few
CASSLRGYNEKLFF
TGTGCCAGCAGTTTAAGGGGATATAATGAAAAACTGTTTTTT
>TRBJ2-2|TRBV2|TRBD1|many
CASSERDSRTGELFF
TGTGCCAGCAGTGAAAGGGACAGCCGAACCGGGGAGCTGTTTTTT
>TRBJ1-6|TRBV15|NA|few
CATTRGQGESPLHF
TGTGCCACCACCAGGGGTCAGGGAGAGTCACCCCTCCACTTT
>TRBJ2-2|TRBV3-1|TRBD2|NA
CASSPDHSGGNTGELFF
TGTGCCAGCAGCCCTGATCATAGCGGGGGAAACACCGGGGAGCTGTTTTTT
>TRBJ2-1|TRBV5-1|TRBD2|few
CASSFWAGGGYNEQFF
TGCGCCAGCAGCTTCTGGGCGGGAGGGGGCTACAATGAGCAGTTCTTC
>TRBJ2-7|TRBV9|NA|few
CASSEGSRSYEQYF
TGTGCCAGCAGCGAGGGGAGCCGCTCCTACGAGCAGTACTTC
>TRBJ2-7|TRBV3-1|TRBD2|few
CASSQAGAVLAGAYRSYEQYF
TGTGCCAGCAGCCAAGCAGGGGCTGTCCTAGCGGGAGCTTACAGGTCCTACGAGCAGTACTTC
>TRBJ2-1|TRBV3-1|TRBD2|NA
CATCQTGTSVSYNEQFF
TGTGCCACCTGCCAGACCGGGACTAGCGTTTCCTACAATGAGCAGTTCTTC
>TRBJ2-1|TRBV5-6|NA|NA
CASSRPRIEGNEQFF
TGTGCCAGCAGCCGCCCCCGGATTGAGGGCAATGAGCAGTTCTTC
>TRBJ2-2|TRBV3-1|NA|NA
CATTQGNSYTGELFF
TGTGCCACCACCCAAGGCAACAGCTACACCGGGGAGCTGTTTTTT